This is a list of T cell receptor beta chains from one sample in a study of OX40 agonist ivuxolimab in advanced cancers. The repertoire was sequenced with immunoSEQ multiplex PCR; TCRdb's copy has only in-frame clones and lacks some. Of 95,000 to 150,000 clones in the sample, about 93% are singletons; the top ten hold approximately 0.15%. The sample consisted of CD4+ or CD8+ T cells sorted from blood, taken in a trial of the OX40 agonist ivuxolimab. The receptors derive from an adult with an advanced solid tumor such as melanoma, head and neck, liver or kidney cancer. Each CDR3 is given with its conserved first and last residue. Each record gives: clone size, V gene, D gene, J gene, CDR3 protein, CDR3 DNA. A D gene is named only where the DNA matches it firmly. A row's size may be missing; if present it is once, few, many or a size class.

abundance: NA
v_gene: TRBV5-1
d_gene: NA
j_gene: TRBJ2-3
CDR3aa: CASSLAGGTDTQYF
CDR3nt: TGCGCCAGCAGCTTGGCCGGAGGCACAGATACGCAGTATTTT

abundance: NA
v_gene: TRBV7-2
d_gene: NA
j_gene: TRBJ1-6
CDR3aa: CASSLAVNSPLHF
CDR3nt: TGTGCCAGCAGCTTGGCAGTGAACTCACCCCTCCACTTT

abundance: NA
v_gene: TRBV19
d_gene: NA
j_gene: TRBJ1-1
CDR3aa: CASSIQGQNTEAFF
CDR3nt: TGTGCCAGTAGTATCCAGGGTCAGAACACTGAAGCTTTCTTT

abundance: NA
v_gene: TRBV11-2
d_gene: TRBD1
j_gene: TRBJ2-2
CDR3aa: CASSQTGGLVGELFF
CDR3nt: TGTGCCAGCAGCCAAACAGGGGGTCTGGTCGGGGAGCTGTTTTTT

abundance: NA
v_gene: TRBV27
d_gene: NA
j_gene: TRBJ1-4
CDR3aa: CASSRREGQKLFF
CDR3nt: TGTGCCAGCAGCAGAAGGGAAGGTCAAAAACTGTTTTTT

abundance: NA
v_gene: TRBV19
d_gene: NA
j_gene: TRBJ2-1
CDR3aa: CASSIDLGGTYNEQFF
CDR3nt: TGTGCCAGTAGTATAGATCTAGGGGGGACCTACAATGAGCAGTTCTTC

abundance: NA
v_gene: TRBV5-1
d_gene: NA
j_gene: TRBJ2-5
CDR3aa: CASVSGAVTQETQYF
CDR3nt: TGCGCCAGCGTGTCAGGAGCGGTGACTCAAGAGACCCAGTACTTC

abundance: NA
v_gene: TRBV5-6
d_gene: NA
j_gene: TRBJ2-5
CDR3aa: CASSATEAAETQYF
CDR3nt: TGTGCCAGCAGCGCAACGGAGGCGGCGGAGACCCAGTACTTC

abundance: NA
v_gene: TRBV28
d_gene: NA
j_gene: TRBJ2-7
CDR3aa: CASSLPPSYEQYF
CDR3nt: TGTGCCAGCAGTTTGCCCCCCTCCTACGAGCAGTACTTC

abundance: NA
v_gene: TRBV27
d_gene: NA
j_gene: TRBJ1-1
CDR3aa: CASSVDDRTEAFF
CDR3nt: TGTGCCAGCAGTGTCGACGACAGGACTGAAGCTTTCTTT

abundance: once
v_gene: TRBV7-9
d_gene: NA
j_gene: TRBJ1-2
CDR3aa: CASTGGGMEGYTF
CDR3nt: TGTGCCAGCACCGGGGGGGGTATGGAGGGCTACACCTTC

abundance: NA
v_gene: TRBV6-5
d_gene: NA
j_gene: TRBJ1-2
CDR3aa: CASRPQGLKGYTF
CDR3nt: TGTGCCAGCAGACCACAGGGATTAAAGGGCTACACCTTC

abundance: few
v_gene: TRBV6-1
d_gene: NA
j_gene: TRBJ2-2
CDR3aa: CASSPAYPNTGELFF
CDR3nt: TGTGCCAGCAGTCCGGCCTACCCGAACACCGGGGAGCTGTTTTTT

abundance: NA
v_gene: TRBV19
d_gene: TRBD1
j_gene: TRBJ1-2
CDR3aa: CASSIDWARDRDPSDYGYTF
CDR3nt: TGTGCCAGTAGTATAGATTGGGCCCGGGACAGGGACCCTTCTGACTATGGCTACACCTTC

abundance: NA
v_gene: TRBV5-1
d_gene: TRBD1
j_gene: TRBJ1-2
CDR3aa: CASSLDRGKGGYTF
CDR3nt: TGCGCCAGCAGTCTGGACAGGGGTAAGGGTGGCTACACCTTC

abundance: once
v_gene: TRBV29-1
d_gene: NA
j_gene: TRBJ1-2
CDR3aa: CSVHSGDGYTF
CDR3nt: TGCAGCGTTCATTCGGGGGACGGCTACACCTTC

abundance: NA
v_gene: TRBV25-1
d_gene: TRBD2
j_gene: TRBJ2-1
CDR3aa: CASSEASGSYNEQFF
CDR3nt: TGTGCCAGCAGTGAAGCTAGCGGGAGTTACAATGAGCAGTTCTTC

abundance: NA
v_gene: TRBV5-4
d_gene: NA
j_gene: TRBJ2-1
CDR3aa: CASSLFLYNEQFF
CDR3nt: TGTGCCAGCAGCTTGTTTCTGTACAATGAGCAGTTCTTC

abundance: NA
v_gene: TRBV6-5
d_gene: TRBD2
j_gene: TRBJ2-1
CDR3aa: CASRTSGENEQFF
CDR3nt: TGTGCCTCGCGGACTAGCGGGGAAAATGAGCAGTTCTTC

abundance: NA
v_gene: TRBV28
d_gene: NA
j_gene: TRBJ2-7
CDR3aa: CASSLPGFYEQYF
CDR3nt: TGTGCCAGCAGTTTACCAGGGTTCTACGAGCAGTACTTC

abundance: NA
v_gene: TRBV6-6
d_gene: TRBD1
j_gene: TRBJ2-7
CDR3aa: CAVTGVHEQYF
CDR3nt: TGTGCCGTTACAGGGGTTCACGAGCAGTACTTC

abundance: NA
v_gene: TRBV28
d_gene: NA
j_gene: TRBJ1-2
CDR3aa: CASLRGRVYSYGYTF
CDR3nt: TGTGCCAGCTTAAGGGGCAGGGTATATTCCTATGGCTACACCTTC

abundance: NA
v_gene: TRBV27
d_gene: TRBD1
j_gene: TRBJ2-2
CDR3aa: CASGQGTNTGELFF
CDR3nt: TGTGCCAGCGGACAGGGGACGAACACCGGGGAGCTGTTTTTT

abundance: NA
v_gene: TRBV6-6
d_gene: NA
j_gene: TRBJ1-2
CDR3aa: CASSFLEGGYTF
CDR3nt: TGTGCCAGCAGTTTCTTGGAGGGAGGCTACACCTTC

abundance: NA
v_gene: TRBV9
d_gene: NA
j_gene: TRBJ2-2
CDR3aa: CASSVDIGGSTGELFF
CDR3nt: TGTGCCAGCAGCGTAGATATCGGCGGGTCCACCGGGGAGCTGTTTTTT

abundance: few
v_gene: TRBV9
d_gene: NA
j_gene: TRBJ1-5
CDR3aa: CASSPTEGRGQPQHF
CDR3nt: TGTGCCAGCAGCCCCACGGAGGGCAGGGGTCAGCCCCAGCATTTT

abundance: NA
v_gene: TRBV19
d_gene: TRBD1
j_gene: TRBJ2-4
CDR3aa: CASSMGTGGENIQYF
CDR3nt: TGTGCCAGTAGTATGGGGACAGGGGGCGAAAACATTCAGTACTTC

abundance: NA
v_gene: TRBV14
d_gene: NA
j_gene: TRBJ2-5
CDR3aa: CASSRGETQYF
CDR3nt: TGTGCCAGCAGCCGGGGGGAGACCCAGTACTTC

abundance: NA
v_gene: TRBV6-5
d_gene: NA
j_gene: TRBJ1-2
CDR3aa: CASSPGSTAKYGYTF
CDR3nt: TGTGCCAGCAGTCCCGGATCGACAGCGAAATATGGCTACACCTTC

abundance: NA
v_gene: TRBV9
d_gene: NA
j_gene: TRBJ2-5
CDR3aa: CASSVEGVETQYF
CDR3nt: TGTGCCAGCAGCGTAGAAGGGGTAGAGACCCAGTACTTC

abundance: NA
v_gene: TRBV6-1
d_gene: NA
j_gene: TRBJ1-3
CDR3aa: CASRYAGNTIYF
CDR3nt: TGTGCCAGCAGGTATGCTGGAAACACCATATATTTT

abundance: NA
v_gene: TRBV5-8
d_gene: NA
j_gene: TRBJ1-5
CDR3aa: CASSHPGRGNQPQHF
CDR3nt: TGTGCCAGCAGCCACCCGGGGAGAGGCAATCAGCCCCAGCATTTT

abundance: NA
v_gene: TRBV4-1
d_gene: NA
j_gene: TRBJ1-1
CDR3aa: CASSQDRNTEAFF
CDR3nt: TGCGCCAGCAGCCAGGACAGGAACACTGAAGCTTTCTTT

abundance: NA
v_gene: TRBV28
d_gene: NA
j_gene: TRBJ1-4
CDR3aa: CASSLASTAYEKLFF
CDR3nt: TGTGCCAGCAGTTTAGCAAGTACAGCCTATGAAAAACTGTTTTTT

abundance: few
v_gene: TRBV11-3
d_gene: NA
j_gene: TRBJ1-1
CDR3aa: CASSFGPQQAFF
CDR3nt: TGTGCCAGCAGCTTCGGACCTCAACAAGCTTTCTTT

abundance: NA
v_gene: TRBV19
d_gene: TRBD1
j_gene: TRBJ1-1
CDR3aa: CASSPLEQGIEAFF
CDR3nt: TGTGCCAGTTCTCCGCTGGAACAGGGGATTGAAGCTTTCTTT

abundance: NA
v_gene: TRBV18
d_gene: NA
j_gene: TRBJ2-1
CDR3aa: CASSMDLRAAYNEQFF
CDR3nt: TGTGCCAGCTCAATGGACTTGCGGGCCGCCTACAATGAGCAGTTCTTC

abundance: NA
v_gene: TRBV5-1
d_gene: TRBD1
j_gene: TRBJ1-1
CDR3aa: CASSFRTGQRSEAFF
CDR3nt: TGCGCCAGCAGCTTTAGGACAGGGCAGAGAAGTGAAGCTTTCTTT

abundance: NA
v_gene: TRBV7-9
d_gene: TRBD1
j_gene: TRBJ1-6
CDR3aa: CASSYLAPGGSSYNSPLHF
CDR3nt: TGTGCCAGCAGCTACCTGGCCCCAGGGGGGAGCTCCTATAATTCACCCCTCCACTTT

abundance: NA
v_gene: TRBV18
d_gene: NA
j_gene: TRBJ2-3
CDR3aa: CASSPLGTLKSTDTQYF
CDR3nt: TGTGCCAGCTCACCACTTGGGACTCTCAAATCCACAGATACGCAGTATTTT

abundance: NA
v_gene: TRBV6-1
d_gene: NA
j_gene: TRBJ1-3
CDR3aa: CASTPGWRNTIYF
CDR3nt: TGTGCCAGTACACCGGGTTGGAGAAACACCATATATTTT

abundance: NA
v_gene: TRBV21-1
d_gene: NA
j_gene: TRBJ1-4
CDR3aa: CASSKDWPGDFRLDREKLFF
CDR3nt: TGTGCCAGCAGCAAAGATTGGCCGGGAGATTTCCGACTCGATCGAGAAAAACTGTTTTTT

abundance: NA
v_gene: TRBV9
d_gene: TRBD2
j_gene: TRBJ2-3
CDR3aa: CASSVGTSGFTDTQYF
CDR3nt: TGTGCCAGCAGCGTAGGAACTAGCGGGTTCACAGATACGCAGTATTTT

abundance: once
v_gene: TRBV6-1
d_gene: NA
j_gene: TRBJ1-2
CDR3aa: CASSTDSTYGYTF
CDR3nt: TGTGCCAGCAGTACAGACAGCACCTATGGCTACACCTTC

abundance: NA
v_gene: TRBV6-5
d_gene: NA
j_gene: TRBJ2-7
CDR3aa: CASSSTGLIYEQYF
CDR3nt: TGTGCCAGCAGTTCCACGGGCCTCATTTACGAGCAGTACTTC

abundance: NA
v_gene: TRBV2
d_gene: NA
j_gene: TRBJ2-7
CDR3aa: CASHTGTTYEQYF
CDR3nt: TGTGCCAGCCATACCGGGACGACCTACGAGCAGTACTTC

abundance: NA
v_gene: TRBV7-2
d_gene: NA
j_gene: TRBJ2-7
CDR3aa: CASSFGSFEQYF
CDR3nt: TGTGCCAGCAGCTTCGGGAGTTTCGAGCAGTACTTC

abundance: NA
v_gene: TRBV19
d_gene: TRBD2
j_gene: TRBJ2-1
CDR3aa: CASSMRTSGGAKAEQFF
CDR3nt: TGTGCCAGTAGTATGCGGACTAGCGGGGGGGCAAAGGCTGAGCAGTTCTTC

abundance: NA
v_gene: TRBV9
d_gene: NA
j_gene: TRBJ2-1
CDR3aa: CASSVEGNEQFF
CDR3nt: TGTGCCAGCAGCGTAGAGGGGAATGAGCAGTTCTTC

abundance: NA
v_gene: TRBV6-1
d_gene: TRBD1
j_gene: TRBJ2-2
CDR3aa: CASRMGQRNTGELFF
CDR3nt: TGTGCCAGCAGGATGGGACAGCGGAACACCGGGGAGCTGTTTTTT

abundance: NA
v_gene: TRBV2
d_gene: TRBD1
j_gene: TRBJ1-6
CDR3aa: CASSELDRGPNSPLHF
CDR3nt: TGTGCCAGCAGTGAATTGGACAGGGGACCAAATTCACCCCTCCACTTT

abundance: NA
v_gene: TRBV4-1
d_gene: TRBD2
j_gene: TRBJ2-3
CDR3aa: CASSHPGTSGRGDTQYF
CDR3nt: TGCGCCAGCAGCCACCCCGGGACTAGCGGGAGAGGAGATACGCAGTATTTT

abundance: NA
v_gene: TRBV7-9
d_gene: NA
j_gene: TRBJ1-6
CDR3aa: CASSLTGSHSPLHF
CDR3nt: TGTGCCAGCAGCCTCACAGGGTCACATTCACCCCTCCACTTT

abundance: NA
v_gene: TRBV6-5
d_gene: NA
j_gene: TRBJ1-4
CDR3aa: CASRRLGTGNEKLFF
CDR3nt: TGTGCCAGCAGGCGACTCGGGACGGGGAATGAAAAACTGTTTTTT

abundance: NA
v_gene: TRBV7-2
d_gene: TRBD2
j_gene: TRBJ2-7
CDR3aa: CASSFTSAGEQYF
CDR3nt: TGTGCCAGCAGCTTTACTAGCGCAGGCGAGCAGTACTTC

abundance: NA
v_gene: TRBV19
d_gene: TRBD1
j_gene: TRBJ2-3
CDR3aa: CASSPGDSSTDTQYF
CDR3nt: TGTGCCAGTAGTCCAGGGGACAGTTCGACAGATACGCAGTATTTT

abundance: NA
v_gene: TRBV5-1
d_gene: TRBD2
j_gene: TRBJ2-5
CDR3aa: CASSWLEGREETQYF
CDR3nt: TGCGCCAGCAGCTGGTTGGAGGGGAGGGAGGAGACCCAGTACTTC

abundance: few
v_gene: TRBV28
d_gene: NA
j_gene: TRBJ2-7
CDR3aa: CASSSWTEANYEQYF
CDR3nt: TGTGCCAGCAGTTCGTGGACAGAGGCGAACTACGAGCAGTACTTC

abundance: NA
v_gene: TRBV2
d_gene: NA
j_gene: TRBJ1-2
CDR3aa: CASRGDYGYTF
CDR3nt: TGTGCCAGCAGGGGGGATTATGGCTACACCTTC